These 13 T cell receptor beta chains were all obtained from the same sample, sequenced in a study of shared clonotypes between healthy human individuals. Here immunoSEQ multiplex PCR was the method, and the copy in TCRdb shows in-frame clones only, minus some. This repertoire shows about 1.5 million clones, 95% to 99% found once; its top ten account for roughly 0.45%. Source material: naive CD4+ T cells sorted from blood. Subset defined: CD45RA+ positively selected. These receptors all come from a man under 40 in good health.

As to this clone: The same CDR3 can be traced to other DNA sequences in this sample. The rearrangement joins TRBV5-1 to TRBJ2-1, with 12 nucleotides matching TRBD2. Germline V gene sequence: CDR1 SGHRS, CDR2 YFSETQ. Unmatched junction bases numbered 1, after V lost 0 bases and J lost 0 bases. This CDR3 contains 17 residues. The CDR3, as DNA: TGCGCCAGCAGCTTGGGACTAGCGGGAGTCTCCTACAATGAGCAGTTCTTC. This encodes CASSLGLAGVSYNEQFF. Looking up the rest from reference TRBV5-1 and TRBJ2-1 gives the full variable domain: KAGVTQTPRYLIKTRGQQVTLSCSPISGHRSVSWYQQTPGQGLQFLFEYFSETQRNKGNFPGRFSGRQFSNSRSEMNVSTLELGDSALYLCASSLGLAGVSYNEQFFGPGTRLTVL.

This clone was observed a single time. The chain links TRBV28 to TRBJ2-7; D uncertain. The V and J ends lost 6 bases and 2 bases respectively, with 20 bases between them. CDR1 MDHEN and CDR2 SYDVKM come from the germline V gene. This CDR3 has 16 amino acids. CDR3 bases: TGTGCCAGCAGCCCATGGTCGGGCCTGGGCGCCTACGAGCAGTACTTC. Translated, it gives CASSPWSGLGAYEQYF. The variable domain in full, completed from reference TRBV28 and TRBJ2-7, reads DVKVTQSSRYLVKRTGEKVFLECVQDMDHENMFWYRQDPGLGLRLIYFSYDVKMKEKGDIPEGYSVSREKKERFSLILESASTNQTSMYLCASSPWSGLGAYEQYFGPGTRLTVT.

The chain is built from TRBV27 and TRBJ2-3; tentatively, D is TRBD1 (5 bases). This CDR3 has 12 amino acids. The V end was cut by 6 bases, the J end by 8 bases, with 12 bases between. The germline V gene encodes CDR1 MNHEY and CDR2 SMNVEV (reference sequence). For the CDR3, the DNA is TGTGCCAGCAGCGCTAGGACATTTACGCAGTATTTT. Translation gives CASSARTFTQYF.

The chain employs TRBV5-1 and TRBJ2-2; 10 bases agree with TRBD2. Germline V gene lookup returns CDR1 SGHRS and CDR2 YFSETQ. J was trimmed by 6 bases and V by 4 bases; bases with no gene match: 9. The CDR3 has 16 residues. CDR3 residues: CASSISVAGGAGELFF. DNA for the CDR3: TGCGCCAGCAGCATATCCGTAGCGGGAGGCGCCGGGGAGCTGTTTTTT.

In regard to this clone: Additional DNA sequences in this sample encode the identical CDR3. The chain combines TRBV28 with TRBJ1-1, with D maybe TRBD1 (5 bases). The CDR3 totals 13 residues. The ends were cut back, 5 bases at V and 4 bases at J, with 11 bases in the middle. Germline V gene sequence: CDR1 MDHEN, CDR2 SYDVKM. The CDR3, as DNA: TGTGCCAGCAGTCCCCCAGGGACCACTGAAGCTTTCTTT. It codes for CASSPPGTTEAFF.

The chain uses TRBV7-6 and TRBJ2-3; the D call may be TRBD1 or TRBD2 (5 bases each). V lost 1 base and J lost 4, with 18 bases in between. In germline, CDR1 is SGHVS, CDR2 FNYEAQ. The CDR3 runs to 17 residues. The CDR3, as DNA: TGTGCCAGCAGCTTAGAGGGGCTAGCCTGGAAGTCAGATACGCAGTATTTT. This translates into CASSLEGLAWKSDTQYF.

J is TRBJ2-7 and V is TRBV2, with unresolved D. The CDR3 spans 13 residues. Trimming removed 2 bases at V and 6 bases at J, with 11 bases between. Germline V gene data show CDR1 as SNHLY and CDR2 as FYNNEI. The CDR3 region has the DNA TGTGCCAGCAGTGAATCGAATTACGGCGAGCAGTACTTC. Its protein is CASSESNYGEQYF.

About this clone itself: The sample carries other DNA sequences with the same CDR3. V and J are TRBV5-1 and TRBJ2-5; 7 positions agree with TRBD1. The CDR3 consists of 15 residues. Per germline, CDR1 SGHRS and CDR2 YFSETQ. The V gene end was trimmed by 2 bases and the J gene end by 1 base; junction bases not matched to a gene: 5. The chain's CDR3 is CASSFTGASQETQYF. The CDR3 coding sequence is TGCGCCAGCAGCTTCACAGGGGCTAGCCAAGAGACCCAGTACTTC.

The CDR3 sequence: CASSKNNEKLFF. The CDR3 coding sequence is TGTGCCAGCAGCAAGAACAATGAAAAACTGTTTTTT. The chain has TRBV7-8 and TRBJ1-4; D not certain. There are 12 residues in the CDR3. From germline, CDR1 is SGHVS and CDR2 FQNEAQ. The ends were cut back, 5 bases at V and 5 bases at J, with 6 bases in the middle.

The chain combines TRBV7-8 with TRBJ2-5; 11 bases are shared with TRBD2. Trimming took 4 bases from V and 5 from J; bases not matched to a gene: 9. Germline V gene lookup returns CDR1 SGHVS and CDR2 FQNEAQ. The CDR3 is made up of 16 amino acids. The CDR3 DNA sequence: TGTGCCAGCAGCTCCCGTAGCGGGAGGGAGGGGGAGACCCAGTACTTC. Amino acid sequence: CASSSRSGREGETQYF.

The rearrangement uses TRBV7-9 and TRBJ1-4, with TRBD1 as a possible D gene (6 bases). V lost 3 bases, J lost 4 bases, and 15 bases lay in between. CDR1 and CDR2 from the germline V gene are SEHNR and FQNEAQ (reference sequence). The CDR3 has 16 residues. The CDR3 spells CASSFYRRGYNEKLFF. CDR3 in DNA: TGTGCCAGCAGCTTCTATCGTAGGGGGTATAATGAAAAACTGTTTTTT.

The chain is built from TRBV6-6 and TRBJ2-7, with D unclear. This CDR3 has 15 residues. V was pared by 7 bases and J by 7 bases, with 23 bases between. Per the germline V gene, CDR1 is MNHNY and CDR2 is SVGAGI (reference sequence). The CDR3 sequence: CASTQTVGRLGEQYF. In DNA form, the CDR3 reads TGTGCCAGCACACAAACGGTGGGAAGGCTCGGGGAGCAGTACTTC.

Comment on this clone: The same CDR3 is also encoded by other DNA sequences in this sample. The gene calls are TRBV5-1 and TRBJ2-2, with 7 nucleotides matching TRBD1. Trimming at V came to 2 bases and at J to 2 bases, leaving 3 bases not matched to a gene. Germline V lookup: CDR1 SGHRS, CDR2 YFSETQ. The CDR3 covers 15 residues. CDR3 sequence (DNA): TGCGCCAGCAGCTTTCGACAGGGAAACACCGGGGAGCTGTTTTTT. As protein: CASSFRQGNTGELFF. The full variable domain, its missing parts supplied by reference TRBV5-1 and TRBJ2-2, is KAGVTQTPRYLIKTRGQQVTLSCSPISGHRSVSWYQQTPGQGLQFLFEYFSETQRNKGNFPGRFSGRQFSNSRSEMNVSTLELGDSALYLCASSFRQGNTGELFFGEGSRLTVL.